What follows are 16 T cell receptor beta chains derived from one specimen sequenced in a study of OX40 agonist ivuxolimab in advanced cancers. Method: immunoSEQ multiplex PCR; TCRdb's copy keeps in-frame clones and lacks some. The repertoire consists of 65,000 to 90,000 clones, with roughly 90% occurring once and the leading ten covering roughly 0.55%. The sequenced sample was CD4+ or CD8+ T cells sorted from blood, obtained in a trial of the OX40 agonist ivuxolimab. The receptors shown here come from an adult with an advanced solid tumor such as melanoma, head and neck, liver or kidney cancer.

This chain connects TRBV4-1 to TRBJ2-1; TRBD2 matches 10 bases. This CDR3 is built from 16 residues. CDR1 is MGHRA and CDR2 is YSYEKL in the germline V gene. After removal of 2 bases from V and 7 bases from J, the junction contained 8 bases not matched to a gene. The CDR3 here is CASSQYRLAGENEQFF. The CDR3 nucleotides are TGCGCCAGCAGCCAATATAGGCTAGCGGGAGAGAATGAGCAGTTCTTC.

The chain links TRBV5-6 to TRBJ2-3; D might be TRBD2 (5 bases). CDR1 is SGHDT and CDR2 is YYEEEE in the germline V gene. The germline V and J ends were trimmed by 1 base and 0 bases, with 12 bases remaining between them. The CDR3 runs to 16 residues. The DNA for the CDR3 is TGTGCCAGCAGCTTGTTGGAGGTGTATAGCACAGATACGCAGTATTTT. It codes for CASSLLEVYSTDTQYF.

This chain joins TRBV5-1 and TRBJ2-5, with D uncertain. Trimming took off 1 base at V and 5 bases at J, with 9 bases between the two ends. The germline V gene has CDR1 SGHRS and CDR2 YFSETQ. This CDR3 has 13 amino acids. The CDR3 sequence: CASSLTQWETQYF. CDR3 coding DNA: TGCGCCAGCAGCTTGACACAGTGGGAGACCCAGTACTTC.

The chain recombines TRBV6-6 with TRBJ2-1; 9 bases are shared with TRBD1. The V and J ends lost 6 bases and 9 bases, in that order; junction bases with no gene match: 9. Germline CDR1 is MNHNY and CDR2 is SVGAGI (reference sequence). The CDR3 extends over 14 amino acids. The CDR3 DNA reads TGTGCCAGCAGCCTTACAGGGGGCAGGGGTGAGCAGTTCTTC. Translated, it gives CASSLTGGRGEQFF.

The chain is built from TRBV7-9 and TRBJ2-5; TRBD1 agrees at 12 bases. Germline V gives CDR1 SEHNR, CDR2 FQNEAQ (reference sequence). The CDR3 consists of 16 residues. The trim removed 1 base at V and 5 bases at J, leaving 5 bases unmatched. The CDR3 region is CASSLGDRGRSETQYF. CDR3 in DNA: TGTGCCAGCAGCTTAGGGGACAGGGGGCGCTCGGAGACCCAGTACTTC.

This CDR3 is CASSKWGATEAFF. The CDR3 bases are TGTGCCAGCAGCAAATGGGGTGCGACTGAAGCTTTCTTT. The chain couples TRBV21-1 to TRBJ1-1. TRBV21-1 is described as a pseudogene. CDR3 length equals 13 residues.

The V and J genes are TRBV7-2 and TRBJ2-5; possible D gene TRBD2, 7 bases. Germline V gene sequence: CDR1 SGHTA, CDR2 FQGNSA. The CDR3 loop spans 14 amino acids. Trimming took 1 base from V and 5 from J, leaving 11 bases between them. This CDR3 is CASSLVGGAETQYF. CDR3 bases: TGTGCCAGCAGCTTAGTGGGGGGGGCTGAGACCCAGTACTTC.

The chain joins TRBV19 to TRBJ2-7, with 9 positions matching TRBD2. Germline V lookup: CDR1 LNHDA, CDR2 SQIVND (reference sequence). Losses at the gene ends were 2 bases for V and 3 bases for J; bases not matched to a gene: 8. The CDR3 runs 16 residues. The DNA for the CDR3 is TGTGCCAGTAGTATAAGGGATAGGACTAGCGACTACGAGCAGTACTTC. Amino acids: CASSIRDRTSDYEQYF. Based on the CDR3 plus reference TRBV19 and TRBJ2-7, the full variable domain is DGGITQSPKYLFRKEGQNVTLSCEQNLNHDAMYWYRQDPGQGLRLIYYSQIVNDFQKGDIAEGYSVSREKKESFPLTVTSAQKNPTAFYLCASSIRDRTSDYEQYFGPGTRLTVT.

The V gene is TRBV6-1, the J gene TRBJ1-1; D might be TRBD1 (6 bases). Germline V gene data show CDR1 as MNHNS and CDR2 as SASEGT. V lost 4 bases and J 6 bases, leaving 18 bases between the germline ends. This CDR3 region has 15 residues. The CDR3 coding sequence is TGTGCCAGCAGTGGGGGGGAGGGGGGTAGGCCTGAAGCTTTCTTT. It codes for CASSGGEGGRPEAFF.

The chain employs TRBV29-1 and TRBJ2-7; 7 nucleotides agree with TRBD1. J lost 5 bases, V lost 4 bases, and 5 bases had no gene match. There are 12 residues in the CDR3. CDR1 is SQVTM, CDR2 ANQGSEA, per germline. This CDR3 is CSVVAQGDEQYF. The CDR3 DNA reads TGCAGCGTTGTTGCGCAGGGGGACGAGCAGTACTTC.

V usage is TRBV12-5 and J usage is TRBJ1-1, with D perhaps matching TRBD1 (5 bases). The V end lost 7 bases, the J end lost 0 bases, and 24 bases lay between the germline ends. Germline values: CDR1 LGHNT, CDR2 FRNRAP. The CDR3 extends over 18 amino acids. This chain's CDR3 is CASALTSPGRRMNTEAFF. As DNA, the CDR3 is TGTGCTAGTGCCTTGACCTCTCCGGGACGAAGGATGAACACTGAAGCTTTCTTT. Full variable domain (rest looked up from reference TRBV12-5 and TRBJ1-1): DARVTQTPRHKVTEMGQEVTMRCQPILGHNTVFWYRQTMMQGLELLAYFRNRAPLDDSGMPKDRFSAEMPDATLATLKIQPSEPRDSAVYFCASALTSPGRRMNTEAFFGQGTRLTVV.

This clone was observed a single time. The CDR3 protein is CASSWQGVTEAFF. In nucleotides, the CDR3 is TGTGCCAGTAGTTGGCAGGGGGTCACTGAAGCTTTCTTT. This chain connects TRBV19 to TRBJ1-1, with TRBD1 identical over 7 bases. V gave up 5 bases and J gave up 4 bases; unmatched junction bases: 4. Germline CDR1 reads LNHDA; CDR2 reads SQIVND (reference sequence). The CDR3 has 13 amino acids.

The genes are TRBV20-1 and TRBJ2-5; D uncertain. This CDR3 spans 11 amino acids. Germline values: CDR1 DFQATT, CDR2 SNEGSKA (reference sequence). The CDR3 protein is CTTIPGETQYF. As DNA, the CDR3 is TGCACTACTATACCCGGGGAGACCCAGTACTTC.

The V gene is TRBV6-5, the J gene TRBJ2-4; 9 bases are shared with TRBD1. Unmatched junction bases numbered 2, after V lost 4 bases and J lost 1 base. There are 15 residues in the CDR3. CDR1 is MNHEY, CDR2 SVGAGI, per germline. CDR3 in DNA: TGTGCCAGCAGTTTAGGACAGGGGGCCAAAAACATTCAGTACTTC. Encoded protein: CASSLGQGAKNIQYF.

Only a few counts were recorded for this clone. The V call is TRBV7-2, the J call TRBJ2-1; D not resolved. Germline CDR1 SGHTA, CDR2 FQGNSA. V lost 5 bases and J 5 bases, leaving 10 bases between the germline ends. This CDR3 region has 13 residues. In DNA, the CDR3 is TGTGCCAGCAGCCCAAGGTCAGACAATGAGCAGTTCTTC. Protein product: CASSPRSDNEQFF.

The chain recombines TRBV11-2 with TRBJ2-7, with D possibly being TRBD2 (6 bases). Germline V lookup: CDR1 SGHAT, CDR2 FQNNGV. The CDR3 extends over 12 amino acids. Trimming shortened V by 11 bases and J by 3 bases, and 14 bases separated the two germline ends. CDR3: CACGASLYEQYF. In DNA, the CDR3 is TGTGCCTGCGGGGCTTCCCTCTACGAGCAGTACTTC.